The 15 T cell receptor beta chains reported below all come from one sample, sequenced in a study of shared clonotypes between healthy human individuals. The table came from immunoSEQ multiplex PCR; TCRdb's copy has only in-frame clones and leaves some out. The repertoire has 850,000 to 1,100,000 clones, about 72% of them found once; the top ten carry 0.7% to 0.95%. Sequencing input: memory CD4+ T cells from PBMCs. The subset here: CD45RA-negative fraction. The receptors were gathered from a man between 18 and 29 years old in good health. Some clones in this sample may be carry-over from other donors' samples.

V and J are TRBV5-6 and TRBJ2-5; D is perhaps TRBD1 (6 bases). Germline V lookup: CDR1 SGHDT, CDR2 YYEEEE. CDR3 size: 14 residues. Trimming removed 2 bases at V and 4 bases at J, with 12 bases between. In DNA form, the CDR3 reads TGTGCCAGCAGCTTACAGGGTATTAGAGAGACCCAGTACTTC. Protein product: CASSLQGIRETQYF.

This chain uses TRBV19 with TRBJ2-7, with D possibly TRBD2 on 5 matching bases. Per germline, CDR1 LNHDA and CDR2 SQIVND (reference sequence). The CDR3 is made up of 14 amino acids. Trimming cost V 9 bases and J 4 bases, with 19 bases left between them. The CDR3 DNA is TGTGCCAGCTCTAGGACCGGGAACACTTACGAGCAGTACTTC. Translated: CASSRTGNTYEQYF.

The chain employs TRBV5-5 and TRBJ1-2; 9 bases match TRBD1. J was trimmed by 0 bases and V by 3 bases; bases with no gene match: 9. Germline CDR1 reads SGHKS; CDR2 reads YYEKEE (reference sequence). The CDR3 extends over 17 amino acids. CDR3 nucleotides: TGTGCCAGCAGCTCGACAGGGGGGTCTTCAGCTAACTATGGCTACACCTTC. Translation: CASSSTGGSSANYGYTF.

The chain uses TRBV5-5 and TRBJ2-7; D is unresolved. Germline lookup yields CDR1 SGHKS and CDR2 YYEKEE (reference sequence). The CDR3 runs 14 residues. V lost 2 bases and J 6 bases, leaving 15 bases between the germline ends. The CDR3 region has the DNA TGTGCCAGCAGCTTCCCCCCCGATGAGAGCGAGCAGTACTTC. Translation: CASSFPPDESEQYF.

This rearrangement joins TRBV6-5 to TRBJ2-2, with D uncertain. In germline, CDR1 is MNHEY, CDR2 SVGAGI. V gave up 4 bases and J gave up 4 bases, with 7 bases separating them. This CDR3 comprises 13 residues. The CDR3 reads CASSWILTGELFF. The CDR3 DNA is TGTGCCAGCAGTTGGATACTCACCGGGGAGCTGTTTTTT.

The chain recombines TRBV28 with TRBJ1-5, with TRBD1 identical over 7 bases. V shed 6 bases and J 2 bases; nucleotides not matched to a gene: 4. CDR1 is MDHEN and CDR2 is SYDVKM in the germline V gene. The CDR3 sequence is 14 residues long. CDR3 protein: CASSFTGGNQPQHF. Written as DNA, the CDR3 is TGTGCCAGCAGCTTCACAGGGGGCAATCAGCCCCAGCATTTT.

The chain has TRBV6-1 and TRBJ2-6, with a weak D call TRBD1 (6 bases). Between the trimmed V and J ends, which lost 7 bases and 5 bases, there was a span of 12 bases. The CDR3 has 14 residues. Germline values: CDR1 MNHNS, CDR2 SASEGT. CDR3 loop: CASNRESRANVLTF. CDR3 bases: TGTGCCAGCAACAGGGAATCGAGGGCCAACGTCCTGACTTTC.

The V gene is TRBV7-2, the J gene TRBJ2-3; 8 bases agree with TRBD2. V trimming: 5 bases; J trimming: 2 bases; junction bases outside the gene matches: 9. Germline CDR1 and CDR2: SGHTA and FQGNSA. The CDR3 sequence is 16 residues long. This CDR3 is CASSRFAGGATDTQYF. The CDR3 DNA reads TGTGCCAGCAGCCGCTTTGCGGGAGGCGCCACAGATACGCAGTATTTT. The whole variable domain, remainder taken from reference TRBV7-2 and TRBJ2-3, is GAGVSQSPSNKVTEKGKDVELRCDPISGHTALYWYRQSLGQGLEFLIYFQGNSAPDKSGLPSDRFSAERTGGSVSTLTIQRTQQEDSAVYLCASSRFAGGATDTQYFGPGTRLTVL.

As to this clone: A much larger clone differs by one base, so this may be a read error. V usage is TRBV30 and J usage is TRBJ1-5; tentatively, D is TRBD1 (6 bases). The CDR3 is 14 amino acids. V shed 2 bases and J shed 5 bases, with 13 bases lying between them. Germline CDR1 is GTSNPN and CDR2 is SVGIG (reference sequence). CDR3 nucleotides: TGTGCCTGGAGTAAAGGCGGGGGCGATCAGCCCCAGCATTTT. This sequence encodes CAWSKGGGDQPQHF.

This rearrangement joins TRBV25-1 to TRBJ1-2; 10 bases map to TRBD1. This CDR3 spans 15 amino acids. J lost 8 bases, V lost 3 bases, and 9 bases had no gene match. Germline CDR1 reads MGHDK; CDR2 reads SYGVNS. As DNA, the CDR3 is TGTGCCAGCAGTGACTCGGGACAGGGGCGAAACGGCTACACCTTC. Translating it yields CASSDSGQGRNGYTF.

In its sample, this clone was seen a few times. The sample has other DNA sequences that encode this CDR3 too. The chain is built from TRBV9 and TRBJ2-7; a weak D match, TRBD1 (6 bases). Trimming left V 0 bases short and J 4 bases short, with 11 bases between. Germline V gene data show CDR1 as SGDLS and CDR2 as YYNGEE. This CDR3 contains 14 residues. The CDR3 DNA follows: TGTGCCAGCAGCGTAGGGGATAGGGGGTACGAGCAGTACTTC. Translating gives CASSVGDRGYEQYF.

V is TRBV6-1 and J is TRBJ1-5; D is perhaps TRBD1 (6 bases). Germline V gives CDR1 MNHNS, CDR2 SASEGT. V lost 2 bases, J lost 15 bases, and 23 bases lay in between. The CDR3 extends over 15 amino acids. The CDR3 nucleotides are TGTGCCAGCAGTGAATTGGGGGCAGGGGCTTTGGATCTGCATTTT. It translates to CASSELGAGALDLHF.

The rearrangement uses TRBV4-1 and TRBJ2-7; 9 bases line up with TRBD1. The CDR3 is 17 amino acids. Trimming at V came to 4 bases and at J to 0 bases, leaving 10 bases not matched to a gene. From germline, CDR1 is MGHRA and CDR2 YSYEKL. CDR3 DNA: TGCGCCAGCAGCCTGGCCCCACAGGGGGCCTTCTCCTACGAGCAGTACTTC. Amino acids: CASSLAPQGAFSYEQYF.

The chain uses TRBV5-1 and TRBJ2-3, with 16 bases aligning to TRBD2. The ends lost 4 bases at V and 5 bases at J; junction bases unmatched: 4. This CDR3 is built from 16 residues. Germline CDR1 reads SGHRS; CDR2 reads YFSETQ. The CDR3 DNA sequence: TGCGCCAGCAGCACAGGGACTAGCGGGAGGGTAGATACGCAGTATTTT. This sequence encodes CASSTGTSGRVDTQYF.

This clone appeared a single time. This rearrangement joins TRBV6-1 to TRBJ1-5; D is undetermined. V was shortened by 3 bases and J by 5 bases, with 17 bases between the two germline ends. The CDR3 covers 16 residues. Per the germline V gene, CDR1 is MNHNS and CDR2 is SASEGT. CDR3 protein: CASSESRALRDQPQHF. The CDR3, as DNA: TGTGCCAGCAGTGAGTCTAGGGCCTTAAGGGATCAGCCCCAGCATTTT.